These 20 T cell receptor beta chains were all obtained from the same sample, sequenced in a study of T cells after yellow fever vaccination. Each CDR3 protein is one row after TCRdb ran MiXCR on the 5' RACE reads. The profile shows some 390,000 distinct CDR3 sequences, over 15% of them singletons. Sequences were derived from PBMCs, sampled before the yellow fever booster vaccination. These receptors were taken from a man younger than 30 who received the YFV17D yellow fever vaccine.

V and J are TRBV10-3 and TRBJ2-2, with TRBD1 matching over 8 bases. V was clipped by 11 bases and J by 1 base; unmatched bases: 6. The CDR3 contains 14 residues. Germline-derived CDR1 and CDR2 are ENHRY and SYGVKD. This CDR3 is CASKQGVNTGELFF. The CDR3 region has the DNA TGTGCCTCGAAACAGGGGGTGAACACCGGGGAGCTGTTTTTT.

The gene calls are TRBV11-3 and TRBJ2-3; 8 nucleotides align to TRBD2. J gave up 0 bases and V 4 bases, and 6 bases lay outside the gene matches. This CDR3 has 16 amino acids. In germline, CDR1 is SGHNT, CDR2 YENEEA. This CDR3 is CASSSRTSRSTDTQYF. The CDR3 nucleotides read TGTGCCAGCAGCTCCCGGACTAGCCGTAGCACAGATACGCAGTATTTT. Based on the CDR3 plus reference TRBV11-3 and TRBJ2-3, the full variable domain is EAGVVQSPRYKIIEKKQPVAFWCNPISGHNTLYWYLQNLGQGPELLIRYENEEAVDDSQLPKDRFSAERLKGVDSTLKIQPAELGDSAVYLCASSSRTSRSTDTQYFGPGTRLTVL.

The chain links TRBV20-1 to TRBJ2-3, with 9 bases matching TRBD2. Per germline, CDR1 DFQATT and CDR2 SNEGSKA (reference sequence). The CDR3 runs to 15 residues. The J segment lost 4 bases and the V segment lost 6 bases, leaving 11 bases of the junction unmatched. CDR3 DNA sequence: TGCAGTGCCCCGACTGCGGGGGGGTGGTCAGATACGCAGTATTTT. Translating it yields CSAPTAGGWSDTQYF.

This chain uses TRBV29-1 with TRBJ1-2; D remains ambiguous. The CDR3 is 15 amino acids. CDR1 is SQVTM, CDR2 ANQGSEA, per germline. Trimming cost V 6 bases and J 7 bases, with 24 bases left between them. The CDR3 sequence is CSVRPPGSAPFGYTF. CDR3 nucleotide sequence: TGCAGCGTCAGACCCCCCGGCAGCGCGCCCTTTGGCTACACCTTC.

Notes on this clonotype: A much larger clone sits a single nucleotide away, making a read error possible. The rearrangement joins TRBV7-2 to TRBJ2-3; 11 bases fit TRBD2. Germline loops: CDR1 SGHTA, CDR2 FQGNSA. The CDR3 runs 14 residues. Germline trimming cut 4 bases from V and 14 bases from J; bases unmatched to any gene: 11. CDR3 coding DNA: TGTGCCAGCAGCTCCGTTAGCGGGGGGGGTCGTGTGTATTTT. Amino acids: CASSSVSGGGRVYF.

The chain uses TRBV7-8 and TRBJ2-1; TRBD2 matches at 7 bases. The germline V gene encodes CDR1 SGHVS and CDR2 FQNEAQ. Trimming at V came to 5 bases and at J to 6 bases, leaving 4 bases not matched to a gene. The CDR3 extends over 13 amino acids. CDR3 residues: CASSPSGSNEQFF. The CDR3 DNA reads TGTGCCAGCAGCCCTAGCGGAAGCAATGAGCAGTTCTTC.

V gene TRBV9 combines with J gene TRBJ1-2; maybe TRBD1 (5 bases). Germline-derived CDR1 and CDR2 are SGDLS and YYNGEE. V was trimmed by 0 bases and J by 8 bases, leaving 20 bases between them. This CDR3 has 16 residues. CDR3 in amino acids: CASSVDPTETADGYTF. The CDR3 nucleotides read TGTGCCAGCAGCGTAGACCCCACGGAGACAGCAGACGGCTACACCTTC. Combining the CDR3 with reference TRBV9 and TRBJ1-2 gives the whole variable domain DSGVTQTPKHLITATGQRVTLRCSPRSGDLSVYWYQQSLDQGLQFLIQYYNGEERAKGNILERFSAQQFPDLHSELNLSSLELGDSALYFCASSVDPTETADGYTFGSGTRLTVV.

This chain joins TRBV29-1 and TRBJ1-1, with a tentative D call TRBD1 (5 bases). Germline CDR1 reads SQVTM; CDR2 reads ANQGSEA. Between the trimmed V and J ends, which lost 1 base and 2 bases, there was a span of 20 bases. The length of the CDR3 is 17 residues. CDR3 bases: TGCAGCGTTGAAGTGGAGAAGGGGACCCTCGTCAACACTGAAGCTTTCTTT. This codes for CSVEVEKGTLVNTEAFF. Drawing the rest from reference TRBV29-1 and TRBJ1-1, the complete variable domain is SAVISQKPSRDICQRGTSLTIQCQVDSQVTMMFWYRQQPGQSLTLIATANQGSEATYESGFVIDKFPISRPNLTFSTLTVSNMSPEDSSIYLCSVEVEKGTLVNTEAFFGQGTRLTVV.

This clonotype appeared a single time. The chain combines TRBV9 with TRBJ1-2; TRBD1 matches at 7 bases. The CDR3 runs to 16 residues. The V and J ends lost 2 bases and 4 bases, in that order; junction bases with no gene match: 11. CDR1 and CDR2 from the germline V gene are SGDLS and YYNGEE. The CDR3 reads CASSVTGTDPSYGYTF. Written as DNA, the CDR3 is TGTGCCAGCAGCGTGACCGGGACAGATCCTTCCTATGGCTACACCTTC. The full variable domain, in which reference TRBV9 and TRBJ1-2 provide the parts outside the CDR3, is DSGVTQTPKHLITATGQRVTLRCSPRSGDLSVYWYQQSLDQGLQFLIQYYNGEERAKGNILERFSAQQFPDLHSELNLSSLELGDSALYFCASSVTGTDPSYGYTFGSGTRLTVV.

The chain uses TRBV7-6 and TRBJ2-5; D perhaps matches TRBD2 (6 bases). Trimming cost V 4 bases and J 7 bases, with 13 bases left between them. Germline V gene lookup returns CDR1 SGHVS and CDR2 FNYEAQ. The CDR3 covers 13 residues. Here the CDR3 DNA reads TGTGCCAGCAGCTCGCGACTAGGATCGACCCAGTACTTC. Protein sequence: CASSSRLGSTQYF.

Only a few counts were recorded for this clonotype. The chain joins TRBV6-5 to TRBJ1-5; TRBD1 matches 11 bases. The CDR3 has 14 residues. Germline V gene data show CDR1 as MNHEY and CDR2 as SVGAGI. The junction had 2 bases not matched to a gene; V was cut back by 0 bases and J by 10 bases. CDR3 coding DNA: TGTGCCAGCAGTTACTCGGGACAGGGGGTACCCCAGCATTTT. It is translated as CASSYSGQGVPQHF.

The genes are TRBV10-1 and TRBJ2-3; D is possibly TRBD1 or TRBD2 (5 bases each). Trimming removed 0 bases at V and 0 bases at J, with 7 bases between. This CDR3 spans 15 amino acids. CDR1 WNHNN and CDR2 SYGVQD come from the germline V gene (reference sequence). The CDR3 reads CASSESRGSTDTQYF. As DNA, the CDR3 is TGCGCCAGCAGTGAGTCACGGGGCAGCACAGATACGCAGTATTTT.

This clonotype has just a few counts. One end of the junction does not line up with germline, which may come from a read error. The chain has TRBV12-3 or TRBV12-4 and TRBJ1-2; D perhaps matches TRBD1 (6 bases). CDR3 length: 10 residues. This chain's CDR3 is CASSRDRQFF. The CDR3 coding sequence is TGTGCCAGCAGCCGTGACAGGCAATTCTTC.

In its sample, this clonotype was seen many times. V gene TRBV29-1 combines with J gene TRBJ2-1; TRBD2 aligns across 14 bases. This CDR3 contains 16 residues. J lost 1 base, V lost 7 bases, and 6 bases had no gene match. Germline assignment: CDR1 SQVTM and CDR2 ANQGSEA. This chain's CDR3 is CSAGTSGGHSYNEQFF. CDR3 DNA sequence: TGCAGCGCTGGGACTAGCGGGGGCCATTCCTACAATGAGCAGTTCTTC.

The V call is TRBV6-5, the J call TRBJ2-7; the match to TRBD1 covers 8 bases. The CDR3 extends over 15 amino acids. V lost 4 bases and J lost 4; bases outside the gene matches: 9. Germline CDR1 MNHEY, CDR2 SVGAGI. In nucleotides, the CDR3 is TGTGCCAGCAGTTTCGATCCGGGACAGGCGTACGAGCAGTACTTC. Encoded protein: CASSFDPGQAYEQYF.

The chain has TRBV10-3 and TRBJ2-1; no definite D call. V lost 3 bases and J 9 bases, leaving 15 bases between the germline ends. Germline values: CDR1 ENHRY, CDR2 SYGVKD. The CDR3 loop spans 14 amino acids. In DNA, the CDR3 is TGTGCCATCAGTGATAATCTAGGGTCCGGTGAGCAGTTCTTC. This encodes CAISDNLGSGEQFF.

This clonotype was seen a few times. The chain combines TRBV29-1 with TRBJ2-1; D uncertain. This CDR3 spans 13 amino acids. Trimming cost V 6 bases and J 5 bases, with 14 bases left between them. Germline values: CDR1 SQVTM, CDR2 ANQGSEA. The CDR3 coding sequence is TGCAGCGTCCTACTTCATGGGGACAATGAGCAGTTCTTC. Its protein is CSVLLHGDNEQFF.

The table lists this clonotype with a few counts. The chain carries TRBV28 and TRBJ1-6; 7 bases are shared with TRBD1. This CDR3 has 14 residues. Germline CDR1 and CDR2: MDHEN and SYDVKM. V gave up 3 bases and J gave up 10 bases; unmatched junction bases: 6. CDR3 residues: CASSFRQGSSPLHF. CDR3 coding DNA: TGTGCCAGCAGTTTCCGACAGGGTAGCTCACCCCTCCACTTT.

V and J are TRBV7-9 and TRBJ1-2; D perhaps matches TRBD1 (5 bases). This CDR3 is 14 amino acids long. Germline V lookup: CDR1 SEHNR, CDR2 FQNEAQ (reference sequence). Trimming removed 5 bases at V and 8 bases at J, with 18 bases between. This chain's CDR3 is CASSLAGQPGGYTF. The CDR3 coding sequence is TGTGCCAGCAGCCTGGCGGGGCAGCCTGGCGGCTACACCTTC. The whole variable domain, remainder taken from reference TRBV7-9 and TRBJ1-2, is DTGVSQNPRHKITKRGQNVTFRCDPISEHNRLYWYRQTLGQGPEFLTYFQNEAQLEKSRLLSDRFSAERPKGSFSTLEIQRTEQGDSAMYLCASSLAGQPGGYTFGSGTRLTVV.

In this sample, this clonotype turned up a few times. The chain has TRBV6-6 and TRBJ1-3, with D uncertain. CDR1 and CDR2 (germline): MNHNY, SVGAGI (reference sequence). The CDR3 runs 15 residues. Trimming removed 2 bases from V and 0 bases from J, with 8 bases in between. CDR3 nucleotide sequence: TGTGCCAGCAGTTACGGGCAAAGCTCTGGAAACACCATATATTTT. Translated: CASSYGQSSGNTIYF.